The 32 T cell receptor beta chains reported below all come from one sample, sequenced in a study of shared clonotypes between healthy human individuals. TCRdb's copy holds only in-frame clones and misses some; the assay was immunoSEQ multiplex PCR. The sample has around 2,000,000 clones, less than 95% seen once. CD45RO-negative, CCR7-selected cells formed the naive CD8 fraction, which excluded terminally differentiated effector memory CD45RA+ cells. Sequenced sample: naive CD8+ T cells sorted from blood. Source of these receptors: a man between 18 and 29 years old in good health.

The chain is built from TRBV6-5 and TRBJ2-5, with D perhaps TRBD1 or TRBD2 (5 bases each). TRBJ2-7 matches the DNA end more closely, so the J call is doubtful. Germline V gives CDR1 MNHEY, CDR2 SVGAGI. This CDR3 spans 14 amino acids. The CDR3 sequence: CASSYGAAAYEQYF. Here the CDR3 DNA reads TGTGCCAGCAGTTACGGGGCAGCGGCCTACGAGCAGTACTTC.

The CDR3 protein is CASGYRGGGTEAFF. The CDR3 DNA sequence: TGTGCTAGTGGCTACAGGGGCGGAGGGACTGAAGCTTTCTTT. This rearrangement joins TRBV12-5 to TRBJ1-1; 7 bases are a match to TRBD1. V dropped 6 bases and J dropped 5; count of bases not matched to a gene: 9. The CDR3 is made up of 14 amino acids. The germline V gene has CDR1 LGHNT and CDR2 FRNRAP.

This rearrangement joins TRBV7-2 to TRBJ2-1; D is tentatively TRBD1 or TRBD2 (6 bases each). Between the trimmed V and J ends, which lost 2 bases and 9 bases, there was a span of 14 bases. The CDR3 extends over 14 amino acids. CDR1 and CDR2 from the germline V gene are SGHTA and FQGNSA. CDR3 region: CASSLLWGALEQFF. The CDR3, as DNA: TGTGCCAGCAGCTTACTGTGGGGGGCCCTTGAGCAGTTCTTC.

The chain is built from TRBV30 and TRBJ1-5; weak D call: TRBD1 (5 bases). Germline CDR1 and CDR2: GTSNPN and SVGIG (reference sequence). CDR3 size: 16 residues. Trimming shortened V by 3 bases and J by 3 bases, and 18 bases separated the two germline ends. The CDR3: CAWSPGPGTDNQPQHF. The CDR3 region has the DNA TGTGCCTGGAGCCCTGGCCCCGGGACGGACAATCAGCCCCAGCATTTT.

This chain uses TRBV7-9 with TRBJ2-1; the match to TRBD2 covers 8 bases. J was trimmed by 4 bases and V by 5 bases; bases with no gene match: 13. The CDR3 has 17 amino acids. Germline V gene sequence: CDR1 SEHNR, CDR2 FQNEAQ (reference sequence). CDR3 loop: CASSATSASLIYNEQFF. CDR3 DNA sequence: TGTGCCAGCAGCGCGACTAGCGCTTCTCTTATTTACAATGAGCAGTTCTTC.

The chain has TRBV27 and TRBJ1-6, with 7 bases aligning to TRBD1. V was pared by 7 bases and J by 8 bases, with 8 bases of the junction left unmatched. The CDR3 sequence is 14 residues long. Germline V gives CDR1 MNHEY, CDR2 SMNVEV (reference sequence). Written as DNA, the CDR3 is TGTGCCAGCAAAAGACAGGGTACGGATTCACCCCTCCACTTT. It yields the protein CASKRQGTDSPLHF.

The chain combines TRBV15 with TRBJ2-5; a weak D match, TRBD2 (6 bases). The CDR3 is 15 residues long. V dropped 3 bases and J dropped 5 bases, with 16 bases sitting between them. Germline lookup yields CDR1 LNHNV and CDR2 YYDKDF (reference sequence). CDR3 sequence (DNA): TGTGCCACCAGCAGGGAGGGGACCTACCGGGAGACCCAGTACTTC. Residues: CATSREGTYRETQYF.

The chain has TRBV7-6 and TRBJ2-7; tentative D call: TRBD2 (5 bases). Per germline, CDR1 SGHVS and CDR2 FNYEAQ. The CDR3 is 15 amino acids. The V end was cut by 1 base, the J end by 1 base, with 11 bases between. CDR3 DNA: TGTGCCAGCAGCTTAGAAGCGGATCTATCCTACGAGCAGTACTTC. Encoded protein: CASSLEADLSYEQYF.

This chain connects TRBV9 to TRBJ2-1, with 7 bases that match TRBD2. The V and J ends lost 0 bases and 5 bases, in that order; junction bases with no gene match: 2. This CDR3 region has 14 residues. CDR1 and CDR2 (germline): SGDLS, YYNGEE. The CDR3 DNA reads as TGTGCCAGCAGCGTAGAAGCGGGAAACAATGAGCAGTTCTTC. Encoded protein: CASSVEAGNNEQFF.

The chain links TRBV27 to TRBJ2-7; no reliable D call. Germline CDR1 is MNHEY and CDR2 is SMNVEV (reference sequence). The CDR3 sequence is 14 residues long. Trimming pared 4 bases from V and 6 bases from J, leaving 16 bases between. This CDR3 reads CASSSRRVGFEQYF. The DNA of the CDR3 is TGTGCCAGCAGTTCCCGACGGGTGGGGTTCGAGCAGTACTTC.

The V call is TRBV7-9, the J call TRBJ1-4; no firm D call. V lost 5 bases and J lost 8, with 24 bases in between. The V gene's germline CDR1 is SEHNR and CDR2 FQNEAQ (reference sequence). This CDR3 region has 17 residues. CDR3 sequence: CASSQGGVSDVREKLFF. CDR3 DNA sequence: TGTGCCAGCAGCCAAGGCGGGGTTTCGGATGTACGGGAAAAACTGTTTTTT.

The gene calls are TRBV2 and TRBJ1-4; 9 nucleotides align to TRBD1. Germline assignment: CDR1 SNHLY and CDR2 FYNNEI. The CDR3 totals 15 residues. With 0 bases clipped from V and 6 bases from J, the junction kept 2 bases outside the gene matches. The CDR3 sequence is CASSEATGGHEKLFF. The CDR3 nucleotides are TGTGCCAGCAGTGAAGCAACAGGGGGCCATGAAAAACTGTTTTTT.

The chain recombines TRBV5-4 with TRBJ2-7; 9 bases are shared with TRBD1. The CDR3 runs to 14 residues. Trimming removed 4 bases from V and 5 bases from J; junction bases left unmatched: 7. Per germline, CDR1 SGHNT and CDR2 YYREEE (reference sequence). Written as DNA, the CDR3 is TGTGCCAGCAGCCCCAGGGACAGGGAACACGAGCAGTACTTC. This translates into CASSPRDREHEQYF.

V gene TRBV6-1 combines with J gene TRBJ2-7; D perhaps matches TRBD2 (5 bases). Germline V gene lookup returns CDR1 MNHNS and CDR2 SASEGT. V lost 1 base, J lost 0 bases, and 13 bases lay in between. The CDR3 length is 16 residues. The CDR3 reads CASSEVGGGGSYEQYF. The CDR3 DNA follows: TGTGCCAGCAGTGAAGTAGGCGGAGGAGGCTCCTACGAGCAGTACTTC.

The chain links TRBV29-1 to TRBJ1-1; D unclear. The germline gives CDR1 SQVTM, CDR2 ANQGSEA. The ends were cut back, 8 bases at V and 6 bases at J, with 16 bases in the middle. There are 12 residues in the CDR3. The CDR3 is CSSESFSPEAFF. The CDR3 DNA is TGCAGCTCCGAGTCCTTCTCCCCTGAAGCTTTCTTT.

This chain uses TRBV29-1 with TRBJ2-5; tentative D call: TRBD1 (7 bases). The V and J ends lost 6 bases and 1 base respectively, with 15 bases between them. The germline gives CDR1 SQVTM, CDR2 ANQGSEA. The CDR3 is 14 amino acids. The CDR3 is CSVEGQPTQETQYF. The CDR3 DNA is TGCAGCGTGGAGGGACAGCCTACCCAAGAGACCCAGTACTTC. Combining the CDR3 with reference TRBV29-1 and TRBJ2-5 gives the whole variable domain SAVISQKPSRDICQRGTSLTIQCQVDSQVTMMFWYRQQPGQSLTLIATANQGSEATYESGFVIDKFPISRPNLTFSTLTVSNMSPEDSSIYLCSVEGQPTQETQYFGPGTRLLVL.

DNA for the CDR3: TGTGCCAGCAGCGACCCGGGGACGGATTCACCCCTCCACTTT. This translates into CASSDPGTDSPLHF. The V and J genes are TRBV9 and TRBJ1-6; D might be TRBD1 (5 bases). The CDR3 consists of 14 residues. Trimming removed 3 bases at V and 8 bases at J, with 12 bases between. Germline CDR1 and CDR2: SGDLS and YYNGEE.

The rearrangement links TRBV2 to TRBJ1-1; possible D gene TRBD1, 5 bases. Germline CDR1 is SNHLY and CDR2 is FYNNEI. Trimming removed 2 bases at V and 4 bases at J, with 8 bases between. The CDR3 has 13 amino acids. This CDR3 is CASSETQGTEAFF. CDR3 sequence (DNA): TGTGCCAGCAGTGAAACCCAGGGCACTGAAGCTTTCTTT.

This chain connects TRBV2 to TRBJ2-7, with 7 nucleotides matching TRBD1. Germline CDR1 SNHLY, CDR2 FYNNEI. J gave up 2 bases and V 6 bases, and 10 bases lay outside the gene matches. The length of the CDR3 is 15 residues. The CDR3, as DNA: TGTGCCAGCAGAGCCGCGACAGGGATACCCTACGAGCAGTACTTC. The encoded protein is CASRAATGIPYEQYF.

The chain couples TRBV5-1 to TRBJ2-7, with 9 bases lining up with TRBD2. CDR3 size: 15 residues. The V gene's germline CDR1 is SGHRS and CDR2 YFSETQ. With 5 bases clipped from V and 1 base from J, the junction kept 7 bases outside the gene matches. The CDR3 loop reads CASSRLAVSSYEQYF. CDR3 DNA sequence: TGCGCCAGCAGTCGACTAGCGGTCTCATCCTACGAGCAGTACTTC.

This clone appeared once. This sequence joins TRBV14 and TRBJ2-3; 8 nucleotides line up with TRBD1. After removal of 4 bases from V and 1 base from J, the junction contained 7 bases not matched to a gene. In germline, CDR1 is SGHDN, CDR2 FVKESK. The CDR3 covers 16 residues. CDR3 DNA: TGTGCCAGCAGCCTTATCTCAGGGGGCGGCACAGATACGCAGTATTTT. Translation gives CASSLISGGGTDTQYF.

This chain links TRBV2 with TRBJ1-1, with a weak D call TRBD1 (6 bases). The CDR3 is 14 amino acids. CDR1 and CDR2 from the germline V gene are SNHLY and FYNNEI. Trimming pared 3 bases from V and 1 base from J, leaving 9 bases between. CDR3 protein: CASSDSGQNTEAFF. DNA of the CDR3: TGTGCCAGCAGTGATTCGGGACAGAACACTGAAGCTTTCTTT.

The chain joins TRBV5-6 to TRBJ2-7, with D hard to call. In germline, CDR1 is SGHDT, CDR2 YYEEEE. The CDR3 loop spans 14 amino acids. The germline V and J ends were trimmed by 1 base and 2 bases, with 10 bases remaining between them. Here the CDR3 DNA reads TGTGCCAGCAGCTTGACGGCCCCCCCCTACGAGCAGTACTTC. Amino acids: CASSLTAPPYEQYF.

The chain has TRBV2 and TRBJ2-5, with 9 bases matching TRBD2. The CDR3 has 13 amino acids. V lost 4 bases and J lost 5; bases outside the gene matches: 2. Germline V CDR1 and CDR2: SNHLY, FYNNEI. The CDR3 sequence: CASSALAGETQYF. CDR3 DNA: TGTGCCAGCAGTGCCCTAGCGGGGGAGACCCAGTACTTC.

The count of this clone is one. The chain uses TRBV5-5 and TRBJ1-4, with 8 nucleotides matching TRBD1. CDR3 length equals 15 residues. The germline CDR1 and CDR2 sequences are SGHKS and YYEKEE (reference sequence). V shed 0 bases, J shed 7 bases, and the junction held 5 bases outside the gene matches. CDR3 sequence: CASSLEAGGSEKLFF. The DNA for the CDR3 is TGTGCCAGCAGCTTGGAGGCAGGGGGCAGTGAAAAACTGTTTTTT.

The rearrangement uses TRBV5-6 and TRBJ1-1, with a tentative D call TRBD1 (6 bases). The CDR3 covers 12 residues. Germline V gene sequence: CDR1 SGHDT, CDR2 YYEEEE. Trimming took 1 base from V and 7 from J, leaving 8 bases between them. The CDR3 sequence is CASSLQGYEAFF. Here the CDR3 DNA reads TGTGCCAGCAGCTTGCAGGGGTATGAAGCTTTCTTT. The full variable domain, in which reference TRBV5-6 and TRBJ1-1 provide the parts outside the CDR3, is DAGVTQSPTHLIKTRGQQVTLRCSPKSGHDTVSWYQQALGQGPQFIFQYYEEEERQRGNFPDRFSGHQFPNYSSELNVNALLLGDSALYLCASSLQGYEAFFGQGTRLTVV.

The genes are TRBV9 and TRBJ2-1; 11 positions match TRBD2. The CDR3 extends over 15 amino acids. The germline V gene has CDR1 SGDLS and CDR2 YYNGEE. V was pared by 2 bases and J by 7 bases, with 5 bases of the junction left unmatched. The CDR3 DNA sequence: TGTGCCAGCAGCGTCCTAGCGGGGGGTGGAAATGAGCAGTTCTTC. Translating it yields CASSVLAGGGNEQFF.

V usage is TRBV27 and J usage is TRBJ2-7; possible D gene TRBD1, 5 bases. There are 14 residues in the CDR3. Germline assignment: CDR1 MNHEY and CDR2 SMNVEV (reference sequence). The V end was cut by 2 bases, the J end by 5 bases, with 13 bases between. The DNA for the CDR3 is TGTGCCAGCAGTTTAGCGGACACCAGCAACGAGCAGTACTTC. Protein sequence: CASSLADTSNEQYF.

The chain has TRBV4-3 and TRBJ2-5; 8 nucleotides agree with TRBD2. The CDR3 has 15 residues. Germline values: CDR1 LGHNA, CDR2 YSLEER. V lost 1 base and J lost 5; bases outside the gene matches: 6. The CDR3 region is CASSQAGGSRETQYF. CDR3 coding DNA: TGCGCCAGCAGCCAAGCGGGAGGGTCGAGGGAGACCCAGTACTTC.

A word on this clone: The sample carries other DNA sequences with the same CDR3. This chain links TRBV2 with TRBJ2-7, with D unclear. CDR1 SNHLY and CDR2 FYNNEI come from the germline V gene. Trimming pared 3 bases from V and 1 base from J, leaving 4 bases between. The CDR3 loop spans 12 amino acids. The chain's CDR3 is CASSDRSYEQYF. Written as DNA, the CDR3 is TGTGCCAGCAGTGACAGATCCTACGAGCAGTACTTC.

This chain connects TRBV6-5 to TRBJ2-7, with D possibly TRBD2 on 6 matching bases. The CDR3 consists of 15 residues. The germline CDR1 and CDR2 sequences are MNHEY and SVGAGI. Trimming removed 2 bases from V and 6 bases from J, with 17 bases in between. The CDR3 region has the DNA TGTGCCAGCAGTTACGTAAGGGTGGAGGGGCTCGAGCAGTACTTC. Translation gives CASSYVRVEGLEQYF.

The rearrangement links TRBV6-1 to TRBJ2-5; D possibly corresponds to TRBD2 (6 bases). This CDR3 contains 16 residues. Looked up from germline, CDR1 is MNHNS and CDR2 is SASEGT. Trimming removed 2 bases from V and 7 bases from J, with 20 bases in between. CDR3 nucleotides: TGTGCCAGCAGTGAACTTAGGACTACTAGAGTTGGGACCCAGTACTTC. Translating gives CASSELRTTRVGTQYF.